The T cell receptor beta chain described here comes from a study of blood T cell repertoires in COVID-19. Study background: Sites across the United States, Italy and Spain contributed samples from acute and convalescent COVID-19. The analysed material was cDNA or gDNA that came from T cells, B-cell-depleted T cells, or PBMCs.

Methods used by the authors: Estimation of nucleated cell counts was performed using reference gene primer amplification. Using immunoSEQ multiplex PCR, the repertoire was profiled, and TCRdb retains in-frame clones only, with some absent. The V and J calls and clone size come from that table; D and trimming were worked out from the DNA. The sample holds tens of thousands of clones, roughly 73% seen once. This receptor was identified in a human donor in a cohort sampled during active COVID-19. The sample taken for sequencing was peripheral blood.

Here the CDR3 DNA reads TGTGCCACGGGACTAGCGGGGGGCCGAACCTACAATGAGCAGTTCTTC. Protein product: CATGLAGGRTYNEQFF. The chain combines TRBV10-3 with TRBJ2-1; 15 bases match TRBD2. CDR3 length: 16 amino acids. The junction had 6 bases not matched to a gene; V was cut back by 10 bases and J by 2 bases. CDR1 ENHRY and CDR2 SYGVKD come from the germline V gene.